Listed below are T cell receptor beta chains from one sample, sequenced in a study of monozygotic twins with cystic fibrosis. Sequencing used immunoSEQ multiplex PCR; TCRdb keeps in-frame clones, though not all of them. The sample holds nearly 25,000 clones, approximately 90% seen once. Sequenced sample: blood. Receptors originate from a girl aged 2-10 years with cystic fibrosis. Both conserved end residues are part of each CDR3. The D gene is left open where the match is weak. A clone size is listed for some rows: how often the clone was seen (once, few, many), or a class if it is expanded.

j_call: TRBJ2-5; clone_size: -; d_call: -; cdr3_length: 12; v_call: TRBV11-2; cdr3_aa: CASSLDQETQYF; cdr3_nt: TGTGCCAGCAGCTTAGACCAGGAGACCCAGTACTTC
j_call: TRBJ1-1; clone_size: -; d_call: -; cdr3_length: 14; v_call: TRBV7-2; cdr3_aa: CASSLNPTNTEAFF; cdr3_nt: TGTGCCAGCAGCTTGAACCCAACGAACACTGAAGCTTTCTTT
j_call: TRBJ1-1; clone_size: -; d_call: -; cdr3_length: 16; v_call: TRBV6-6; cdr3_aa: CASSHPPGGTNTEAFF; cdr3_nt: TGTGCCAGCAGCCACCCCCCCGGGGGGACGAACACTGAAGCTTTCTTT
j_call: TRBJ1-5; clone_size: -; d_call: -; cdr3_length: 14; v_call: TRBV19; cdr3_aa: CASSPLWGSQPQHF; cdr3_nt: TGTGCCAGTAGTCCCCTATGGGGGAGTCAGCCCCAGCATTTT
j_call: TRBJ1-1; clone_size: -; d_call: -; cdr3_length: 13; v_call: TRBV2; cdr3_aa: CASSSGGNTEAFF; cdr3_nt: TGTGCCAGCAGTTCCGGGGGGAACACTGAAGCTTTCTTT
j_call: TRBJ2-7; clone_size: -; d_call: TRBD2; cdr3_length: 15; v_call: TRBV6-5; cdr3_aa: CASSSTSGGVYEQYF; cdr3_nt: TGTGCCAGCAGTTCTACTAGCGGGGGAGTCTACGAGCAGTACTTC
j_call: TRBJ1-2; clone_size: -; d_call: -; cdr3_length: 18; v_call: TRBV5-5; cdr3_aa: CASSLVGVSWVFFDGYTF; cdr3_nt: TGTGCCAGCAGCTTGGTCGGGGTCAGTTGGGTGTTCTTCGATGGCTACACCTTC
j_call: TRBJ2-1; clone_size: -; d_call: -; cdr3_length: 14; v_call: TRBV7-2; cdr3_aa: CASSRGADGNEQFF; cdr3_nt: TGTGCCAGCAGCCGGGGGGCCGATGGCAATGAGCAGTTCTTC
j_call: TRBJ1-2; clone_size: -; d_call: -; cdr3_length: 13; v_call: TRBV19; cdr3_aa: CASLTAPGSGYTF; cdr3_nt: TGTGCCAGTCTAACGGCTCCAGGGTCTGGCTACACCTTC
j_call: TRBJ1-2; clone_size: -; d_call: TRBD1; cdr3_length: 15; v_call: TRBV11-2; cdr3_aa: CASSGVDRENYGYTF; cdr3_nt: TGTGCCAGCAGCGGCGTTGACAGGGAGAACTATGGCTACACCTTC
j_call: TRBJ1-2; clone_size: -; d_call: -; cdr3_length: 15; v_call: TRBV4-1; cdr3_aa: CASSQDDIRDDGYTF; cdr3_nt: TGCGCCAGCAGCCAAGATGACATCAGGGACGATGGCTACACCTTC
j_call: TRBJ2-7; clone_size: once; d_call: -; cdr3_length: 15; v_call: TRBV18; cdr3_aa: CASSPQGIASYEQYF; cdr3_nt: TGTGCCAGCTCACCACAGGGGATTGCCTCCTACGAGCAGTACTTC
j_call: TRBJ2-1; clone_size: -; d_call: TRBD2; cdr3_length: 14; v_call: TRBV30; cdr3_aa: CAWRASGGAGEQFF; cdr3_nt: TGTGCCTGGAGAGCTAGCGGGGGGGCCGGTGAGCAGTTCTTC
j_call: TRBJ1-5; clone_size: -; d_call: -; cdr3_length: 14; v_call: TRBV6-5; cdr3_aa: CASSYSKGEQPQHF; cdr3_nt: TGTGCCAGCAGTTACTCGAAAGGGGAGCAGCCCCAGCATTTT
j_call: TRBJ2-7; clone_size: -; d_call: -; cdr3_length: 14; v_call: TRBV19; cdr3_aa: CASSIGPQSYEQYF; cdr3_nt: TGTGCCAGTAGTATAGGTCCGCAAAGCTACGAGCAGTACTTC
j_call: TRBJ1-1; clone_size: once; d_call: -; cdr3_length: 14; v_call: TRBV12-5; cdr3_aa: CASGRLGYWTEAFF; cdr3_nt: TGTGCTAGTGGTCGGTTGGGATATTGGACTGAAGCTTTCTTT
j_call: TRBJ2-3; clone_size: -; d_call: -; cdr3_length: 15; v_call: TRBV7-9; cdr3_aa: CASSLGPGGTDTQYF; cdr3_nt: TGTGCCAGCAGCTTAGGGCCCGGCGGCACAGATACGCAGTATTTT
j_call: TRBJ2-5; clone_size: -; d_call: TRBD2; cdr3_length: 17; v_call: TRBV14; cdr3_aa: CASSHVITGTNQETQYF; cdr3_nt: TGTGCCAGCAGCCACGTGATTACCGGGACTAACCAAGAGACCCAGTACTTC
j_call: TRBJ1-5; clone_size: -; d_call: TRBD1; cdr3_length: 17; v_call: TRBV7-9; cdr3_aa: CASSAEGGANSNQPQHF; cdr3_nt: TGTGCCAGCAGCGCCGAAGGGGGCGCAAATAGCAATCAGCCCCAGCATTTT
j_call: TRBJ1-1; clone_size: -; d_call: -; cdr3_length: 13; v_call: TRBV10-2; cdr3_aa: CASSESRGTEAFF; cdr3_nt: TGCGCCAGCAGTGAGTCGAGGGGAACTGAAGCTTTCTTT
j_call: TRBJ1-6; clone_size: -; d_call: -; cdr3_length: 17; v_call: TRBV30; cdr3_aa: CAWDFGLGGVGDSPLHF; cdr3_nt: TGTGCCTGGGATTTTGGCCTCGGGGGCGTAGGGGATTCACCCCTCCACTTT
j_call: TRBJ2-2; clone_size: -; d_call: -; cdr3_length: 13; v_call: TRBV19; cdr3_aa: CASRQNGAGELFF; cdr3_nt: TGTGCCAGTAGGCAAAATGGCGCCGGGGAGCTGTTTTTT
j_call: TRBJ2-3; clone_size: -; d_call: -; cdr3_length: 16; v_call: TRBV4-3; cdr3_aa: CASSQTTRRGTDTQYF; cdr3_nt: TGCGCCAGCAGCCAGACAACTAGGAGGGGCACAGATACGCAGTATTTT
j_call: TRBJ1-5; clone_size: -; d_call: TRBD1; cdr3_length: 13; v_call: TRBV7-8; cdr3_aa: CASSDRANQPQHF; cdr3_nt: TGTGCCAGCAGCGACAGGGCAAATCAGCCCCAGCATTTT
j_call: TRBJ1-2; clone_size: -; d_call: -; cdr3_length: 14; v_call: TRBV5-1; cdr3_aa: CASSLQGGLDGYTF; cdr3_nt: TGCGCCAGCAGCCTCCAAGGAGGCTTGGATGGCTACACCTTC
j_call: TRBJ2-2; clone_size: -; d_call: TRBD2; cdr3_length: 15; v_call: TRBV5-4; cdr3_aa: CASSALAGETGELFF; cdr3_nt: TGTGCCAGCAGCGCACTAGCGGGGGAAACCGGGGAGCTGTTTTTT
j_call: TRBJ2-7; clone_size: -; d_call: -; cdr3_length: 10; v_call: TRBV5-8; cdr3_aa: CASSPHEQYF; cdr3_nt: TGTGCCAGCAGCCCCCACGAGCAGTACTTC
j_call: TRBJ1-2; clone_size: few; d_call: TRBD1; cdr3_length: 16; v_call: TRBV7-2; cdr3_aa: CASSLEPGQVVPGYTF; cdr3_nt: TGTGCCAGCAGCTTAGAACCGGGACAGGTGGTACCTGGCTACACCTTC
j_call: TRBJ1-6; clone_size: few; d_call: TRBD1; cdr3_length: 15; v_call: TRBV6-1; cdr3_aa: CATRGTGAYNSPLHF; cdr3_nt: TGTGCCACCAGGGGTACAGGGGCTTATAATTCACCCCTCCACTTT
j_call: TRBJ2-7; clone_size: -; d_call: TRBD2; cdr3_length: 15; v_call: TRBV7-6; cdr3_aa: CASSPTSGGTYEQYF; cdr3_nt: TGTGCCAGCAGCCCTACTAGCGGGGGGACCTACGAGCAGTACTTC
j_call: TRBJ1-2; clone_size: -; d_call: -; cdr3_length: 10; v_call: TRBV6-6; cdr3_aa: CASSSGTKSF; cdr3_nt: TGTGCCAGCAGTTCCGGGACAAAGAGCTTC
j_call: TRBJ2-7; clone_size: -; d_call: -; cdr3_length: 16; v_call: TRBV25-1; cdr3_aa: CASIHHRAQRHYEQYF; cdr3_nt: TGTGCCAGCATCCACCACCGGGCCCAGCGCCACTACGAGCAGTACTTC
j_call: TRBJ1-1; clone_size: once; d_call: TRBD1; cdr3_length: 15; v_call: TRBV5-1; cdr3_aa: CASSQTTGGSTEAFF; cdr3_nt: TGCGCCAGCAGCCAGACGACAGGGGGTAGCACTGAAGCTTTCTTT
j_call: TRBJ1-5; clone_size: -; d_call: -; cdr3_length: 16; v_call: TRBV10-3; cdr3_aa: CAISESQDNSNQPQHF; cdr3_nt: TGTGCCATCAGTGAGTCGCAGGACAATAGCAATCAGCCCCAGCATTTT
j_call: TRBJ2-1; clone_size: once; d_call: TRBD2; cdr3_length: 13; v_call: TRBV29-1; cdr3_aa: CSVGSGAFNEQFF; cdr3_nt: TGCAGCGTTGGGAGCGGGGCGTTCAATGAGCAGTTCTTC